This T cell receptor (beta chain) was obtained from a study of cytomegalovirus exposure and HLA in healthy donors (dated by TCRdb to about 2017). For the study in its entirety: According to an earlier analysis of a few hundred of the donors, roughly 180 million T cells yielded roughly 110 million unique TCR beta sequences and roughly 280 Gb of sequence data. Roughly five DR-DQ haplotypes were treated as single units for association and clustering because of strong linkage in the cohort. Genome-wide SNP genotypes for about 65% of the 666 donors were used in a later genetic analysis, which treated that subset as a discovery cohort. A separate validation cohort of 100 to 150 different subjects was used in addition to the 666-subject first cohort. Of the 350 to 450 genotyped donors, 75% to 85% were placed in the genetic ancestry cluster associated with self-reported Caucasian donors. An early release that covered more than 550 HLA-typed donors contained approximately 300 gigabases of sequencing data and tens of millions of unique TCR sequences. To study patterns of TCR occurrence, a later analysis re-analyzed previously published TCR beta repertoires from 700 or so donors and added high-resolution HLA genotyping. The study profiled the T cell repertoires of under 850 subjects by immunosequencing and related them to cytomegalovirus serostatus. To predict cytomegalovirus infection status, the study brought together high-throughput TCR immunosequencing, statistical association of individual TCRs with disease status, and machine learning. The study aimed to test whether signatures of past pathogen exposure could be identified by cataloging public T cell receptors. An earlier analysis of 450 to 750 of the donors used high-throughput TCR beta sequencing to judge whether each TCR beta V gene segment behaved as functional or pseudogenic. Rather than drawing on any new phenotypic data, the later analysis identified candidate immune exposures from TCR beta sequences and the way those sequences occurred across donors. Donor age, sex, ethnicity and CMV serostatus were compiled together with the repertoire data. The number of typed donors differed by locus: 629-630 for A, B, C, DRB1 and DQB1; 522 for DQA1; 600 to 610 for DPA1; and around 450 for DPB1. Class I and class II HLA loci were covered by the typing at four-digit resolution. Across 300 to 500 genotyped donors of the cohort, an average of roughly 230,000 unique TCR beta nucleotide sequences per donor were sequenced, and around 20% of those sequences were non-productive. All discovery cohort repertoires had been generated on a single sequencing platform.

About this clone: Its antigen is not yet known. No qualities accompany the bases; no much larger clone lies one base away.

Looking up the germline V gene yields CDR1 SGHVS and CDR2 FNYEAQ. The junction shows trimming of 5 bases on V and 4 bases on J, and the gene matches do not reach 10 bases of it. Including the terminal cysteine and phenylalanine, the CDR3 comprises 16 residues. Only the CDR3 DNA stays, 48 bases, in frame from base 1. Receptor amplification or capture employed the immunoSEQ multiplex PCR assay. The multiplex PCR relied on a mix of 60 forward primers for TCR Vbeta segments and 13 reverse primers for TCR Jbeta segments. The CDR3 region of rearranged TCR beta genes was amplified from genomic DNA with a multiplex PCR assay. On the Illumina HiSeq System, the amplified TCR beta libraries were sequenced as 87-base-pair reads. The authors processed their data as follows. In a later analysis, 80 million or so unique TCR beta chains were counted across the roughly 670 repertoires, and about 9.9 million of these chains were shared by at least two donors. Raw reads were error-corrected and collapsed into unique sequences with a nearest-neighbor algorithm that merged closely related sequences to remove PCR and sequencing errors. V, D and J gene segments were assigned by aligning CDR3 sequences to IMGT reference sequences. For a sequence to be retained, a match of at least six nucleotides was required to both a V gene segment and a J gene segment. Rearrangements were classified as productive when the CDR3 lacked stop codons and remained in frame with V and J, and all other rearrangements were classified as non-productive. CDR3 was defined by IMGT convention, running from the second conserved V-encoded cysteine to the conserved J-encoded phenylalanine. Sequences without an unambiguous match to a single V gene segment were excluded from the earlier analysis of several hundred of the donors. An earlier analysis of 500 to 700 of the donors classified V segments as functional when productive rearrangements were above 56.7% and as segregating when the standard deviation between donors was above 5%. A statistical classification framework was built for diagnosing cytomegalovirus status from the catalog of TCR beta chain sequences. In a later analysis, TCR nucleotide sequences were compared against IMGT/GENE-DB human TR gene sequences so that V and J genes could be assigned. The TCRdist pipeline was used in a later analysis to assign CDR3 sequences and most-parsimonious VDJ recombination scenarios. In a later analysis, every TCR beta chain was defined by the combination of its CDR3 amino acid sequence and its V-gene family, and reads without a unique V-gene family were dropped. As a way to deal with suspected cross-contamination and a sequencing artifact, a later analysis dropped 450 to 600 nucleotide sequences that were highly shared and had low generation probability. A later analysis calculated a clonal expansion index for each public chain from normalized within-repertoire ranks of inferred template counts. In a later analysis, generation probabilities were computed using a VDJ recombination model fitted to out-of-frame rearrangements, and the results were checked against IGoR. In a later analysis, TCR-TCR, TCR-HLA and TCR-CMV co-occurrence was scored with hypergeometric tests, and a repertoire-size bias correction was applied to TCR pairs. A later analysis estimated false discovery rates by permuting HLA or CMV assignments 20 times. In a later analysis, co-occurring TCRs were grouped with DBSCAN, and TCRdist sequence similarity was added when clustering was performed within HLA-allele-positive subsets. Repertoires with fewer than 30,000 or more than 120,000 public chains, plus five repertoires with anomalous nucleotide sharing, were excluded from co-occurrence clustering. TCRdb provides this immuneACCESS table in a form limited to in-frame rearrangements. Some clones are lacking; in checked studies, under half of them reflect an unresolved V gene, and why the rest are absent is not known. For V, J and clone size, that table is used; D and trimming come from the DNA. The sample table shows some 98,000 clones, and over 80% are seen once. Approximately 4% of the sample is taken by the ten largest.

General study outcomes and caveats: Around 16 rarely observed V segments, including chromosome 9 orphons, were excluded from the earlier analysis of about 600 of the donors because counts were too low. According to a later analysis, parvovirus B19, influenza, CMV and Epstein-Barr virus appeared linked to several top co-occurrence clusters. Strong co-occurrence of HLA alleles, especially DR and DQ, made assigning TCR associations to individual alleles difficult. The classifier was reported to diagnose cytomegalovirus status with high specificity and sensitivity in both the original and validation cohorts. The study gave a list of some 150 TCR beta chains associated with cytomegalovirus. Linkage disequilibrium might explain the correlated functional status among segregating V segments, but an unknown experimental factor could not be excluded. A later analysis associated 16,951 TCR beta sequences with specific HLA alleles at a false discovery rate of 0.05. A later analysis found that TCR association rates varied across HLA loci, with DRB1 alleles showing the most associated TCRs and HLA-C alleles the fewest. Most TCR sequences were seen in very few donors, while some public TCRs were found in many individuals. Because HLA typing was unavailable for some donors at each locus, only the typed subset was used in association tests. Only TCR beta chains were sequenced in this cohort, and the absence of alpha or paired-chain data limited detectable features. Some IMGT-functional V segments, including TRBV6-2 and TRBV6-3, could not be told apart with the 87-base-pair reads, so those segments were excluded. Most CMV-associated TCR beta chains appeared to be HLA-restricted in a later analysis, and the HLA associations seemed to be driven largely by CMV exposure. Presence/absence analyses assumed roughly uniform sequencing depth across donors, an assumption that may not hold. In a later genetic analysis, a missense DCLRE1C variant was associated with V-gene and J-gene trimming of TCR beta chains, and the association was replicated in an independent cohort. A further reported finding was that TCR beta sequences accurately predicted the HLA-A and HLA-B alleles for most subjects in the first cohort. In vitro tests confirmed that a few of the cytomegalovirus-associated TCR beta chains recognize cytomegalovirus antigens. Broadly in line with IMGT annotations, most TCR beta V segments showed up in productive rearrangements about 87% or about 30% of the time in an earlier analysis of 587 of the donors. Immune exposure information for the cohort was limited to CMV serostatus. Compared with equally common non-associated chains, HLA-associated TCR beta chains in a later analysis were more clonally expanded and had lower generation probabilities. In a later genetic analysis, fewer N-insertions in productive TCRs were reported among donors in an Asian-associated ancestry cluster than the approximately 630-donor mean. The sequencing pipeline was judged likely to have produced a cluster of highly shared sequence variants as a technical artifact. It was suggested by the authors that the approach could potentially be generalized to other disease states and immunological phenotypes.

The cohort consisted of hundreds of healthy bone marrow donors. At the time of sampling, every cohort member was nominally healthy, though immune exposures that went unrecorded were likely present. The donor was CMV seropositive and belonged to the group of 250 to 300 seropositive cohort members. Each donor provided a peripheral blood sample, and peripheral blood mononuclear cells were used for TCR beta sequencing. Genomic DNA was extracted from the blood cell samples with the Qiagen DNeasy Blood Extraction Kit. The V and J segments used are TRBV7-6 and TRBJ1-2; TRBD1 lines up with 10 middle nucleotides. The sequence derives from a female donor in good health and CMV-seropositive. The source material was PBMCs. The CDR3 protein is CASSGSIRDRGYGYTF. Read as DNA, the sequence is TGTGCCAGCAGCGGATCAATCAGGGACAGGGGCTATGGCTACACCTTC. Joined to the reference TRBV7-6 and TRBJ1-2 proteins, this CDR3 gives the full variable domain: GAGVSQSPRYKVTKRGQDVALRCDPISGHVSLYWYRQALGQGPEFLTYFNYEAQQDKSGLPNDRFSAERPEGSISTLTIQRTEQRDSAMYRCASSGSIRDRGYGYTFGSGTRLTVV.